What follows are 7 T cell receptor beta chains derived from one specimen sequenced in a study of T-cell reconstitution after alpha-beta-depleted transplantation in children. Unique molecular identifiers featured in how the TCRbeta library was prepared. TCRdb ran MiXCR on the PCR reads and lists one entry per CDR3 protein. The table includes about 500,000 distinct CDR3 sequences, about 33% detected once. Sequences were derived from PBMCs from the stem cell graft donor, sampled from the stem cell graft. The receptors shown here come from a human donor who donated a stem cell graft to a child with aplastic anemia.

This clonotype was found many times. V usage is TRBV7-6 and J usage is TRBJ2-1, with a weak D call TRBD2 (6 bases). V lost 5 bases and J lost 4, with 18 bases in between. CDR1 and CDR2 from the germline V gene are SGHVS and FNYEAQ. The CDR3 totals 16 residues. This CDR3 is CASSPGLTNLYNEQFF. The CDR3 DNA sequence: TGTGCCAGCAGCCCGGGACTTACAAACCTGTACAATGAGCAGTTCTTC.

This chain uses TRBV7-2 with TRBJ2-5, with TRBD1 as a possible D gene (6 bases). V shed 5 bases and J shed 4 bases, with 17 bases lying between them. Germline V gene lookup returns CDR1 SGHTA and CDR2 FQGNSA. There are 15 residues in the CDR3. The CDR3 DNA is TGTGCCAGCAGCCGTGGGACAATTACGGCAGAGACCCAGTACTTC. It specifies CASSRGTITAETQYF.

This clonotype was seen only a few times. The chain employs TRBV14 and TRBJ1-1; the D is unclear. Germline V CDR1 and CDR2: SGHDN, FVKESK. This CDR3 has 14 amino acids. V gave up 3 bases and J gave up 0 bases, with 8 bases separating them. CDR3 protein: CASSHSQMNTEAFF. The CDR3 DNA reads TGTGCCAGCAGCCATAGCCAAATGAACACTGAAGCTTTCTTT.

There are a few counts of this clonotype. CDR3 residues: CASSLSSQPTYEQYF. In DNA, the CDR3 is TGTGCCAGCAGTTTAAGTTCGCAGCCTACCTACGAGCAGTACTTC. The genes are TRBV28 and TRBJ2-7; D not resolved. CDR3 length: 15 amino acids. V lost 2 bases and J lost 2, with 13 bases in between. Germline CDR1 and CDR2: MDHEN and SYDVKM.

This clonotype was observed a handful of times. As DNA, the CDR3 is TGTGCCAGCTCCCTCGAGAGGTATCACGAGCAGTACTTC. As protein: CASSLERYHEQYF. J is TRBJ2-7 and V is TRBV5-6; no firm D call. Trimming left V 7 bases short and J 5 bases short, with 16 bases between. CDR3 length: 13 amino acids. The germline gives CDR1 SGHDT, CDR2 YYEEEE.

This chain connects TRBV10-3 to TRBJ2-1; possible D gene TRBD2, 5 bases. Germline CDR1 and CDR2: ENHRY and SYGVKD. CDR3 length equals 13 residues. The V end lost 3 bases, the J end lost 7 bases, and 10 bases lay between the germline ends. The CDR3 spells CAISDYRTNEQFF. CDR3 in DNA: TGTGCCATCAGTGACTACCGGACTAATGAGCAGTTCTTC.

The V gene is TRBV16, the J gene TRBJ1-5; D may be TRBD1 (5 bases). This CDR3 is 17 amino acids long. Germline V gene sequence: CDR1 KGHSY, CDR2 FQNENV. The V gene lost 1 base and the J gene lost 0 bases, with 13 bases spanning the gap. CDR3 in DNA: TGTGCCAGCAGCCAATTGGGGCCGGTGTATAGCAATCAGCCCCAGCATTTT. As protein: CASSQLGPVYSNQPQHF.